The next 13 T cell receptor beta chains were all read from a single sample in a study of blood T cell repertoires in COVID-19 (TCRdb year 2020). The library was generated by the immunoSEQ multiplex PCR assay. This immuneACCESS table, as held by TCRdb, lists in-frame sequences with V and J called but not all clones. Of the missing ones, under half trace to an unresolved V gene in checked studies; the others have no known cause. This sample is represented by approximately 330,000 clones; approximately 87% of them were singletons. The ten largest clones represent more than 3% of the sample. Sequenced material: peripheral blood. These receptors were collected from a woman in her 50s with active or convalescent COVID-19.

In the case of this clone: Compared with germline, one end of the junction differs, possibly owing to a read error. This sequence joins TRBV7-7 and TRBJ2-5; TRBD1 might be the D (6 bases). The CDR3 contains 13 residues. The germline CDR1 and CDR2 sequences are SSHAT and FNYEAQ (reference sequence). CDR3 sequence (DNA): TGTGCTAGCAGCCCCCGGACAGCCGAGACCCAGTACTTC. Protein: CASSPRTAETQYF.

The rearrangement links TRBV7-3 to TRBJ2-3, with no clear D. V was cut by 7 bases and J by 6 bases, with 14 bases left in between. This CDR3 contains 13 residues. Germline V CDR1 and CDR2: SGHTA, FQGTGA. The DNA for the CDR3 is TGTGCCAGCACCCTTACTCACGCCGATACGCAGTATTTT. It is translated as CASTLTHADTQYF.

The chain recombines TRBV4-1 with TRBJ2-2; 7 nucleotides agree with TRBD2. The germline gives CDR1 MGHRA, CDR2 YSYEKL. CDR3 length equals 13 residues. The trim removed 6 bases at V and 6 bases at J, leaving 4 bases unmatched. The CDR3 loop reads CASRGGGPGELFF. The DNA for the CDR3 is TGCGCCAGCAGGGGCGGGGGTCCCGGGGAGCTGTTTTTT.

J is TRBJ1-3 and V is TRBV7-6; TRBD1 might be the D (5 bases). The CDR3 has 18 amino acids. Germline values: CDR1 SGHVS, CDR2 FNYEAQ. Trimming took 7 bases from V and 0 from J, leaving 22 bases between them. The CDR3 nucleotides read TGTGCCAGCACCTACTCCCCTGATATGGACATCTCTGGAAACACCATATATTTT. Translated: CASTYSPDMDISGNTIYF.

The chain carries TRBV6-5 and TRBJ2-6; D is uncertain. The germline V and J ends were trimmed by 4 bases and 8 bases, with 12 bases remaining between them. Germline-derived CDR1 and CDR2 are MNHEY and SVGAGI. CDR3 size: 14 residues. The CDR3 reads CASSFSGASNVLTF. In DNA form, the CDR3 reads TGTGCCAGCAGTTTCTCCGGAGCATCCAACGTCCTGACTTTC.

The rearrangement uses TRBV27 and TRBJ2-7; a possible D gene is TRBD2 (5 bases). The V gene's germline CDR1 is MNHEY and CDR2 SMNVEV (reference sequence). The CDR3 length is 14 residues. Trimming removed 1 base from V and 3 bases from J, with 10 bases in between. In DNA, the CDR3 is TGTGCCAGCAGTTTATTTTGGGAGAACTACGAGCAGTACTTC. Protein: CASSLFWENYEQYF.

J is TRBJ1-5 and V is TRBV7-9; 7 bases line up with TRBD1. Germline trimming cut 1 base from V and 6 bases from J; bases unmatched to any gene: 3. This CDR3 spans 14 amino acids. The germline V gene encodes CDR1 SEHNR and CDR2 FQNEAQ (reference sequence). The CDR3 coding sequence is TGTGCCAGCAGCTTAGAGGGGGCTACTCAGCCCCAGCATTTT. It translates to CASSLEGATQPQHF.

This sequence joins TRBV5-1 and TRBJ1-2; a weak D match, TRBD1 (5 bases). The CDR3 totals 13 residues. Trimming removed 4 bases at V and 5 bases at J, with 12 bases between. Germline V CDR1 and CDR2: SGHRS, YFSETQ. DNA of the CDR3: TGCGCCAGCAGCCAGGAGGGGTCATATGGCTACACCTTC. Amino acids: CASSQEGSYGYTF.

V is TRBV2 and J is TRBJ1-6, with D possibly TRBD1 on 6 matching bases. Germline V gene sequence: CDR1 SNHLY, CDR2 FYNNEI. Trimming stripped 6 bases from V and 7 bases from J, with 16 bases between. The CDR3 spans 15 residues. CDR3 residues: CASRGQSSENSPLHF. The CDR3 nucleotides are TGTGCCAGCAGAGGACAGTCCTCGGAGAATTCACCCCTCCACTTT.

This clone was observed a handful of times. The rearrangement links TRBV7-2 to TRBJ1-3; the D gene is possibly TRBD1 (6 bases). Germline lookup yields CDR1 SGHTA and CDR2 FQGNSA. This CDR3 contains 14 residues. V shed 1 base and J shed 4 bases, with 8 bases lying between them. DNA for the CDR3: TGTGCCAGCAGCTTAGAAGGGGGAGGAAACACCATATATTTT. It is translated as CASSLEGGGNTIYF.

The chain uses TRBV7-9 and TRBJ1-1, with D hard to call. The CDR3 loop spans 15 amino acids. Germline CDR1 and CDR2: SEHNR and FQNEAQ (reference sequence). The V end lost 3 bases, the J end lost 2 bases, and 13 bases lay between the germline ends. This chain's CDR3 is CASSFYPESNTEAFF. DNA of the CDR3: TGTGCCAGCAGCTTTTATCCTGAGTCTAACACTGAAGCTTTCTTT.

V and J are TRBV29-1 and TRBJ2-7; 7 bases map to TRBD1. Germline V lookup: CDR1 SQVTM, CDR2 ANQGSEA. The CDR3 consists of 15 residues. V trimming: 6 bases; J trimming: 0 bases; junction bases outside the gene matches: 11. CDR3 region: CSVNSMGQNSYEQYF. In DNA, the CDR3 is TGCAGCGTCAATTCCATGGGACAGAACTCCTACGAGCAGTACTTC.

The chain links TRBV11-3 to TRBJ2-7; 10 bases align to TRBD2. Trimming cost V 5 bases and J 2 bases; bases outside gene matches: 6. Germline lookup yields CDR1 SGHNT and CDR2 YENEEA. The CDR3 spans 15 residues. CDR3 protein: CASSTGLAAPYEQYF. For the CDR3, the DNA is TGTGCCAGCAGCACCGGACTAGCGGCTCCCTACGAGCAGTACTTC. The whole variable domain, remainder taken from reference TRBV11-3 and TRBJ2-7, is EAGVVQSPRYKIIEKKQPVAFWCNPISGHNTLYWYLQNLGQGPELLIRYENEEAVDDSQLPKDRFSAERLKGVDSTLKIQPAELGDSAVYLCASSTGLAAPYEQYFGPGTRLTVT.